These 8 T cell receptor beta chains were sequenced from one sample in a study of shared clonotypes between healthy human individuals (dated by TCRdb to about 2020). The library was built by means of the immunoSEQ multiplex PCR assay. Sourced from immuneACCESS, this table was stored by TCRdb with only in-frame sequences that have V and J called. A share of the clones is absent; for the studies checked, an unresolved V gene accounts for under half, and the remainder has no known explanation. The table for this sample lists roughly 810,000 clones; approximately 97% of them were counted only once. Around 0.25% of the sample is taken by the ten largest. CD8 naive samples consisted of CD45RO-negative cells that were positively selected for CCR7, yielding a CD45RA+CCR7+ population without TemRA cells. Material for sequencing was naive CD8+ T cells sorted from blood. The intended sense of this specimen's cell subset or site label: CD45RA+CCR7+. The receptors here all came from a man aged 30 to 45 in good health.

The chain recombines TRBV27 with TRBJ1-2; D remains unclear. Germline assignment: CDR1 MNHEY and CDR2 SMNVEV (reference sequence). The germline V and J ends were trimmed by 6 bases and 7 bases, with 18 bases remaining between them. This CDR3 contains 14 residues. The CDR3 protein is CASSSLPPRSGYTF. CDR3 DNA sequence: TGTGCCAGCAGCTCTCTCCCTCCCAGATCTGGCTACACCTTC.

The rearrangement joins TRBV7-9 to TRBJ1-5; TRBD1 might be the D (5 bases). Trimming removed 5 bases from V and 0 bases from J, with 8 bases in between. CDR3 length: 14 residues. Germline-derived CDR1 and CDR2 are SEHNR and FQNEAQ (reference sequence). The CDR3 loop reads CASSTGASNQPQHF. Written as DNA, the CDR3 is TGTGCCAGCAGCACTGGGGCTAGCAATCAGCCCCAGCATTTT.

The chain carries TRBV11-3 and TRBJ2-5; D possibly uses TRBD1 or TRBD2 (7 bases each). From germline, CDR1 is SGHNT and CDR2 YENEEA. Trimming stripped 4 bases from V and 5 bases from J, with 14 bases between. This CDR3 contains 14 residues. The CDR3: CASSSRGRDETQYF. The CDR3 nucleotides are TGTGCCAGCAGCTCCAGGGGGAGGGACGAGACCCAGTACTTC.

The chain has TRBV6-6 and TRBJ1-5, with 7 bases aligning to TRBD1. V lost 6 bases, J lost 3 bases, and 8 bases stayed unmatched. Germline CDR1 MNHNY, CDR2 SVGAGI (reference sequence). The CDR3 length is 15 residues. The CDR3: CASSSDRVANQPQHF. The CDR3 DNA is TGTGCCAGCAGCTCCGACAGGGTTGCCAATCAGCCCCAGCATTTT.

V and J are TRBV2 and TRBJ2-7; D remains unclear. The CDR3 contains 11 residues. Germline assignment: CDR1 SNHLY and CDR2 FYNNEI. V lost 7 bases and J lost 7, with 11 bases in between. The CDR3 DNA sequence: TGTGCCAGCACCCCGCTTGAGGAGCAGTACTTC. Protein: CASTPLEEQYF.

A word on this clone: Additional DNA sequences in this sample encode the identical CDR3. The CDR3 protein is CASSLSRDYEQYF. DNA for the CDR3: TGTGCCAGCAGTTTATCGAGGGACTACGAGCAGTACTTC. The chain joins TRBV27 to TRBJ2-7; possible D gene TRBD2, 5 bases. V gave up 0 bases and J gave up 3 bases, with 6 bases separating them. Germline V lookup: CDR1 MNHEY, CDR2 SMNVEV (reference sequence). This CDR3 comprises 13 residues.

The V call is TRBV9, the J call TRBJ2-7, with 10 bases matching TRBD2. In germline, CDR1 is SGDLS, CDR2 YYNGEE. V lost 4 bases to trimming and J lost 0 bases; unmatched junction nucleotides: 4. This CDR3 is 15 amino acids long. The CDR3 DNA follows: TGTGCCAGCAGCCCGGGGACTAGCGACTCCTACGAGCAGTACTTC. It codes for CASSPGTSDSYEQYF.

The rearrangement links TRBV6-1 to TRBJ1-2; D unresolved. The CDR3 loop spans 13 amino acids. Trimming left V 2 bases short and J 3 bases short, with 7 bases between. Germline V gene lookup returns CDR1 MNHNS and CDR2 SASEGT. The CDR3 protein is CASSETNYYGYTF. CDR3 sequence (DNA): TGTGCCAGCAGTGAAACTAACTACTATGGCTACACCTTC.